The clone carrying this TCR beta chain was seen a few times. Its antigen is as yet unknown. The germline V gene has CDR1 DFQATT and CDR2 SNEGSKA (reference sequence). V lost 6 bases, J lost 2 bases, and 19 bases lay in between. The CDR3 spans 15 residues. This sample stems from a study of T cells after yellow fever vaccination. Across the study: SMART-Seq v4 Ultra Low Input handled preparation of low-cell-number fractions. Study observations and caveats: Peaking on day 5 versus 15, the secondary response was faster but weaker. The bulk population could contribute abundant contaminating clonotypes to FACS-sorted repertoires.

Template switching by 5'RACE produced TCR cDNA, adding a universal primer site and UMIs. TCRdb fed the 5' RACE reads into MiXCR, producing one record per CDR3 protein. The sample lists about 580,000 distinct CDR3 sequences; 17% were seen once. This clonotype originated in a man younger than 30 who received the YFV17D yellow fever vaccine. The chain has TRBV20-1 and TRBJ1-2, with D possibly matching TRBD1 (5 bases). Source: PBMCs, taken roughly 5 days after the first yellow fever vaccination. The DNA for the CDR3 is TGCAGTGCCACCGAGACCGGGGCGACCAACTATGGCTACACCTTC. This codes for CSATETGATNYGYTF.